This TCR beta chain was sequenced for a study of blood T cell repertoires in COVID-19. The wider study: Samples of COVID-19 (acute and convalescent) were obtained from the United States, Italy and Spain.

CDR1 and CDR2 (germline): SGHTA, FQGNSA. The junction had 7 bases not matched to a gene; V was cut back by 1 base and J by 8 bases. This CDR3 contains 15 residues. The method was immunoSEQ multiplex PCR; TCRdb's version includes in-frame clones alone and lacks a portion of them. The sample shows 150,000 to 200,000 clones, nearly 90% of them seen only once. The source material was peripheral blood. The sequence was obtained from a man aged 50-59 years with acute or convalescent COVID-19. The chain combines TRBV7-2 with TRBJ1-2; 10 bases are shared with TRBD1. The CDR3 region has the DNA TGTGCCAGCAGCTTAGTAGTGGGGACAGGGGAAGGCTACACCTTC. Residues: CASSLVVGTGEGYTF.